The entry below gives a single T cell receptor (beta chain) sequence along with its context. Antigen specificity is unknown. This entry is derived from a study of OX40 agonist ivuxolimab in advanced cancers. Looking at the study overall: All patients had ivuxolimab intravenously every 2 weeks at 0.01 to 10 mg/kg. Cancers in dose escalation were hepatocellular, melanoma, renal cell and head and neck. Study-level points and caveats: The mean number of expanded clones was higher in CD8+ T cells than in CD4+.

Peripheral blood came from all dose cohorts at three timepoints. Profiled with immunoSEQ multiplex PCR; TCRdb holds only in-frame clones, not every one. Here the sample spans almost 85,000 clones, about 86% being singletons. Sequenced here: CD4+ or CD8+ T cells sorted from blood, sampled in a trial of the OX40 agonist ivuxolimab. This clonotype was sampled from an adult with an advanced solid tumor such as melanoma, head and neck, liver or kidney cancer.

The CDR3 sequence: CASSPSIAGATNTQYF. CDR3 nucleotide sequence: TGTGCCAGCTCACCCTCGATCGCGGGGGCCACGAATACGCAGTATTTT. The genes are TRBV18 and TRBJ2-3; the D gene is possibly TRBD2 (7 bases). The CDR3 runs to 16 residues. Germline CDR1 KGHSH, CDR2 LQKENI. V shed 3 bases and J shed 7 bases, with 20 bases lying between them. Complete variable domain (other parts from reference TRBV18 and TRBJ2-3): NAGVMQNPRHLVRRRGQEARLRCSPMKGHSHVYWYRQLPEEGLKFMVYLQKENIIDESGMPKERFSAEFPKEGPSILRIQQVVRGDSAAYFCASSPSIAGATNTQYFGPGTRLTVL.